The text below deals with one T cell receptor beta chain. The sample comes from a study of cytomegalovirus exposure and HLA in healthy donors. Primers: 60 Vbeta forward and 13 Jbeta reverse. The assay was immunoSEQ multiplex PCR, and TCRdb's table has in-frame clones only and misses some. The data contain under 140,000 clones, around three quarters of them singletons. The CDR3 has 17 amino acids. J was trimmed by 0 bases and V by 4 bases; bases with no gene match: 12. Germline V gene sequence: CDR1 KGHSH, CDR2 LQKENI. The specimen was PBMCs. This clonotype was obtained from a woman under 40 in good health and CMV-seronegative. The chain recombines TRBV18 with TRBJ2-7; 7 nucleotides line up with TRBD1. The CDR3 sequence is CASSLPGTGVRSYEQYF. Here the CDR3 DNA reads TGTGCCAGCTCACTACCCGGCACAGGGGTGCGCTCCTACGAGCAGTACTTC.